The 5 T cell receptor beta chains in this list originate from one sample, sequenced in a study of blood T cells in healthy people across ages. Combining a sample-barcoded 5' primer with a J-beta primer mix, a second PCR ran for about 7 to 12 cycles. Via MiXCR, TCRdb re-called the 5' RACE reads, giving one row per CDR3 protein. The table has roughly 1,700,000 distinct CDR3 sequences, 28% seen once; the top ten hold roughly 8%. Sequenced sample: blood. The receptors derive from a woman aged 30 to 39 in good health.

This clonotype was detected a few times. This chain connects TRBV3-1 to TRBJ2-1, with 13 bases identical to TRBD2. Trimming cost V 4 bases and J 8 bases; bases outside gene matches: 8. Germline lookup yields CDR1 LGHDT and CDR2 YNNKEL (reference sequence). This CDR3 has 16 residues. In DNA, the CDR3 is TGTGCCAGCAGCCCAACACTAGCGGGGGGGCTTGATGAGCAGTTCTTC. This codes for CASSPTLAGGLDEQFF.

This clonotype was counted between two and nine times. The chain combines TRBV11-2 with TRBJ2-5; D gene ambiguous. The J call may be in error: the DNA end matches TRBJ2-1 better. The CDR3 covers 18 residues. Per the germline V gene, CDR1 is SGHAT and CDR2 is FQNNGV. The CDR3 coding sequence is TGTGCCAGCAACGACGTTCTTGGAGAGGAGAAGTACCAAGAGACCCAGTTCTTC. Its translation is CASNDVLGEEKYQETQFF.

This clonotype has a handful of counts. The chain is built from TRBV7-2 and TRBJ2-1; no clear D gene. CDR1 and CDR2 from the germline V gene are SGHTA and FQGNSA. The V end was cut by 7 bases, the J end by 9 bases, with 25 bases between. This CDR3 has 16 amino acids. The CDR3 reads CASMGTLGTKAREQFF. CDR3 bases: TGTGCCAGCATGGGCACGCTAGGCACGAAAGCACGTGAGCAGTTCTTC.

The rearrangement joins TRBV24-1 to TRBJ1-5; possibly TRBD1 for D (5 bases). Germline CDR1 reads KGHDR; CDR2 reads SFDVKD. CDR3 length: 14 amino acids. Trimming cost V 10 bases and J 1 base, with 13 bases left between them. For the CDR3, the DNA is TGTGCCACTTCGACAGCTAGAAGCAATCAGCCCCAGCATTTT. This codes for CATSTARSNQPQHF.

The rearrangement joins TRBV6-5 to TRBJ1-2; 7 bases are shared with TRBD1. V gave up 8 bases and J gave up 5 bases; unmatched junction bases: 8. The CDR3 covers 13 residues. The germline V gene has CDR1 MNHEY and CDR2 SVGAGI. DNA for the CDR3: TGTGCCAGCGCCCGGGACAGAAAGTATGGCTACACCTTC. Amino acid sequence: CASARDRKYGYTF.